The T cell receptor (beta chain) under discussion was sequenced for a study of cytomegalovirus exposure and HLA in healthy donors. A note on this clone: Its cognate antigen is unknown.

Study-wide findings and caveats: Rarity characterized most TCR sequences, yet some public TCRs appeared in many donors.

Generated by immunoSEQ multiplex PCR, the TCRdb table keeps only in-frame clones and is missing some. The sample records about 90,000 clones, approximately 81% being singletons. Germline values: CDR1 LGHNA, CDR2 YNFKEQ. This CDR3 is 17 amino acids long. V lost 3 bases and J lost 5, with 17 bases in between. The chain combines TRBV4-2 with TRBJ1-6, with D perhaps matching TRBD1 (5 bases). The sequence was obtained from a woman aged 18 to 35 in good health and CMV-seropositive. Sample: PBMCs. CDR3 nucleotide sequence: TGTGCCAGCAGCCAGGCCCGGGGGGGATTCAATAATTCACCCCTCCACTTT. The encoded protein is CASSQARGGFNNSPLHF.